A single sample is the source of the 17 T cell receptor beta chains below, sequenced in a study of blood T cell repertoires in COVID-19. Produced via immunoSEQ multiplex PCR; TCRdb's table is partial and in-frame only. The table lists a few hundred thousand clones, 70% to 90% of them singletons. The sample taken for sequencing was peripheral blood. The source is a man younger than 35 who had recovered from COVID-19.

The rearrangement links TRBV4-1 to TRBJ1-1; D call uncertain. CDR1 and CDR2 (germline): MGHRA, YSYEKL. Trimming took 0 bases from V and 9 from J, leaving 11 bases between them. The CDR3 is 13 residues long. This CDR3 is CASSQDGAFKAFF. The DNA for the CDR3 is TGCGCCAGCAGCCAAGATGGAGCGTTTAAAGCTTTCTTT.

This clone was seen a few times. The chain is built from TRBV29-1 and TRBJ1-1, with a possible D match to TRBD1 (6 bases). V lost 7 bases and J lost 0, with 12 bases in between. The CDR3 runs 13 residues. The germline gives CDR1 SQVTM, CDR2 ANQGSEA. In DNA form, the CDR3 reads TGCAGCGGCCGGACAGACATGAACACTGAAGCTTTCTTT. As protein: CSGRTDMNTEAFF.

The genes are TRBV6-5 and TRBJ2-7; D call uncertain. The CDR3 runs to 12 residues. Looked up from germline, CDR1 is MNHEY and CDR2 is SVGAGI. The germline V and J ends were trimmed by 7 bases and 5 bases, with 12 bases remaining between them. This chain's CDR3 is CASNVLGNEQYF. CDR3 DNA: TGTGCCAGCAACGTACTCGGTAACGAGCAGTACTTC.

This clone was observed a single time. CDR3: CASSWGQGGGNTIYF. In nucleotides, the CDR3 is TGTGCCAGCAGCTGGGGACAGGGTGGAGGAAACACCATATATTTT. The chain uses TRBV5-5 and TRBJ1-3; 9 nucleotides line up with TRBD1. The CDR3 runs to 15 residues. The J segment lost 4 bases and the V segment lost 3 bases, leaving 5 bases of the junction unmatched. CDR1 is SGHKS and CDR2 is YYEKEE in the germline V gene (reference sequence).

This chain links TRBV3-1 (or the pseudogene TRBV3-2) with TRBJ2-5, with TRBD2 matching over 7 bases. The V and J ends lost 1 base and 2 bases, in that order; junction bases with no gene match: 1. In germline, CDR1 is LGHDT, CDR2 YNNKEL (reference sequence). The CDR3 covers 14 residues. The CDR3 region has the DNA TGTGCCAGCAGCCAAGTCGGGGGGCAAGAGACCCAGTACTTC. Amino acids: CASSQVGGQETQYF.

The rearrangement uses TRBV6-5 and TRBJ2-7; maybe TRBD1 (6 bases). V lost 7 bases and J lost 7, with 20 bases in between. Per the germline V gene, CDR1 is MNHEY and CDR2 is SVGAGI. CDR3 length: 14 amino acids. The DNA of the CDR3 is TGTGCCAGCACGAATACCGGGACACAAAGAGAGCAGTACTTC. Amino acids: CASTNTGTQREQYF.

This clone was recorded once. DNA for the CDR3: TGTGCCAGCAGTTTATTCGGGGGACAGTATGGCGCCGGGGAGCTGTTTTTT. Translating it yields CASSLFGGQYGAGELFF. The chain joins TRBV27 to TRBJ2-2, with a possible D match to TRBD1 (7 bases). V was shortened by 1 base and J by 6 bases, with 18 bases between the two germline ends. CDR1 and CDR2 (germline): MNHEY, SMNVEV (reference sequence). This CDR3 spans 17 amino acids.

V gene TRBV2 combines with J gene TRBJ2-1; 8 bases agree with TRBD1. The CDR3 runs 15 residues. Germline CDR1 SNHLY, CDR2 FYNNEI. The trim removed 5 bases at V and 0 bases at J, leaving 3 bases unmatched. The CDR3 bases are TGTGCCAGCAGTCCTACAGGGGGCTCCTACAATGAGCAGTTCTTC. Translated, it gives CASSPTGGSYNEQFF.

The genes are TRBV6-5 and TRBJ1-1; 9 bases align to TRBD1. The V and J ends lost 7 bases and 4 bases, in that order; junction bases with no gene match: 4. Germline-derived CDR1 and CDR2 are MNHEY and SVGAGI. This CDR3 is 13 amino acids long. CDR3 region: CASTDRGFTEAFF. CDR3 DNA sequence: TGTGCCAGCACCGACAGGGGGTTCACTGAAGCTTTCTTT.

The gene calls are TRBV7-2 and TRBJ1-2; TRBD1 matches 8 bases. The CDR3 is 15 residues long. CDR1 and CDR2 (germline): SGHTA, FQGNSA. V shed 3 bases and J 8 bases; nucleotides not matched to a gene: 11. The CDR3 loop is CASSLTGDPPGGYTF. CDR3 coding DNA: TGTGCCAGCAGCTTGACAGGGGACCCTCCGGGGGGCTACACCTTC.

The V and J genes are TRBV10-1 and TRBJ2-2; 9 bases fit TRBD2. The CDR3 has 15 residues. The J segment lost 2 bases and the V segment lost 3 bases, leaving 1 base of the junction unmatched. Germline values: CDR1 WNHNN, CDR2 SYGVQD (reference sequence). The CDR3: CASSDSGSNTGELFF. The CDR3 DNA reads as TGCGCCAGCAGTGATAGCGGGAGCAACACCGGGGAGCTGTTTTTT.

The gene calls are TRBV9 and TRBJ1-1; tentative D call: TRBD1 (6 bases). Trimming pared 4 bases from V and 4 bases from J, leaving 20 bases between. Germline V CDR1 and CDR2: SGDLS, YYNGEE. The CDR3 loop spans 16 amino acids. CDR3 residues: CASSSSNRAPSTEAFF. The CDR3 DNA sequence: TGTGCCAGCAGCTCCTCGAACAGGGCCCCCAGCACTGAAGCTTTCTTT.

This clone appeared a single time. The chain has TRBV7-9 and TRBJ1-1; the match to TRBD1 covers 8 bases. V shed 5 bases, J shed 10 bases, and the junction held 9 bases outside the gene matches. The CDR3 extends over 13 amino acids. The germline gives CDR1 SEHNR, CDR2 FQNEAQ (reference sequence). CDR3 residues: CASSPTGGGGAFF. The CDR3 nucleotides are TGTGCCAGCAGCCCAACAGGGGGTGGGGGAGCTTTCTTT. The whole variable domain, remainder taken from reference TRBV7-9 and TRBJ1-1, is DTGVSQNPRHKITKRGQNVTFRCDPISEHNRLYWYRQTLGQGPEFLTYFQNEAQLEKSRLLSDRFSAERPKGSFSTLEIQRTEQGDSAMYLCASSPTGGGGAFFGQGTRLTVV.

This chain links TRBV4-1 with TRBJ2-1; D is unresolved. The CDR3 covers 16 residues. CDR1 is MGHRA and CDR2 is YSYEKL in the germline V gene. The germline V and J ends were trimmed by 1 base and 2 bases, with 12 bases remaining between them. CDR3 residues: CASSQVKQTTYNEQFF. The CDR3 region has the DNA TGCGCCAGCAGCCAAGTCAAACAGACAACCTACAATGAGCAGTTCTTC.

V and J are TRBV7-2 and TRBJ2-3, with D unclear. V was shortened by 1 base and J by 0 bases, with 11 bases between the two germline ends. The CDR3 spans 16 residues. Germline CDR1 is SGHTA and CDR2 is FQGNSA. This CDR3 is CASSLDGATSTDTQYF. In DNA form, the CDR3 reads TGTGCCAGCAGCTTAGATGGCGCGACTAGCACAGATACGCAGTATTTT.

The chain links TRBV12-5 to TRBJ1-6; possibly TRBD1 for D (5 bases). CDR1 is LGHNT and CDR2 is FRNRAP in the germline V gene. The CDR3 is made up of 13 amino acids. The V and J ends lost 5 bases and 8 bases respectively, with 10 bases between them. In DNA, the CDR3 is TGTGCTAGTGGTATAGGACATGATTCACCCCTCCACTTT. Its translation is CASGIGHDSPLHF.

V usage is TRBV3-1 (or the pseudogene TRBV3-2) and J usage is TRBJ1-1, with 7 bases that match TRBD1. J was trimmed by 1 base and V by 6 bases; bases with no gene match: 5. The CDR3 length is 14 residues. Germline loops: CDR1 LGHDT, CDR2 YNNKEL (reference sequence). The CDR3 loop reads CASSQGQQNTEAFF. The CDR3 coding sequence is TGTGCCAGCAGTCAGGGACAGCAGAACACTGAAGCTTTCTTT.